Below, 20 T cell receptor beta chains from the same sample are listed, as sequenced in a study of blood T cell repertoires in COVID-19. Produced via immunoSEQ multiplex PCR; TCRdb's table is partial and in-frame only. Of 200,000 to 250,000 clones in the sample, over 75% were seen once. Sequenced input: peripheral blood. The receptors were gathered from a man at least 80 years old with acute or convalescent COVID-19.

The chain couples TRBV13 to TRBJ2-2; D is undetermined. Germline V lookup: CDR1 PRHDT, CDR2 FYEKMQ (reference sequence). The length of the CDR3 is 15 residues. V gave up 6 bases and J gave up 2 bases, with 13 bases separating them. CDR3 protein: CASRGTQANTGELFF. The CDR3 DNA reads TGTGCCAGCAGGGGCACCCAGGCCAACACCGGGGAGCTGTTTTTT.

The rearrangement links TRBV10-3 to TRBJ2-6, with D unresolved. In germline, CDR1 is ENHRY, CDR2 SYGVKD. Trimming took off 3 bases at V and 0 bases at J, with 9 bases between the two ends. The length of the CDR3 is 16 residues. CDR3 sequence reads: CAISDSTISGANVLTF. The CDR3 region has the DNA TGTGCCATCAGTGATTCCACTATCTCTGGGGCCAACGTCCTGACTTTC.

The J gene is TRBJ1-6, the V gene TRBV30, with D possibly being TRBD1 (5 bases). Germline CDR1 and CDR2: GTSNPN and SVGIG (reference sequence). V lost 3 bases and J lost 5, with 17 bases in between. CDR3 size: 16 residues. CDR3 nucleotide sequence: TGTGCCTGGAGCCCCGCTCAGACAGTAAATAATTCACCCCTCCACTTT. It encodes CAWSPAQTVNNSPLHF. The full variable domain, rest sourced from reference TRBV30 and TRBJ1-6, is SQTIHQWPATLVQPVGSPLSLECTVEGTSNPNLYWYRQAAGRGLQLLFYSVGIGQISSEVPQNLSASRPQDRQFILSSKKLLLSDSGFYLCAWSPAQTVNNSPLHFGNGTRLTVT.

The J gene is TRBJ1-6, the V gene TRBV18, with 8 bases identical to TRBD1. Per the germline V gene, CDR1 is KGHSH and CDR2 is LQKENI. V trimming: 0 bases; J trimming: 10 bases; junction bases outside the gene matches: 8. The CDR3 loop spans 16 amino acids. The CDR3 here is CASSPPAGGSKSPLHF. The CDR3 bases are TGTGCCAGCTCACCACCGGCAGGGGGCTCTAAATCACCCCTCCACTTT.

This clone was seen more than once but under ten times. CDR3 protein: CASSFDSVFEAFF. DNA of the CDR3: TGTGCCAGCAGTTTCGACTCCGTCTTTGAAGCTTTCTTT. V usage is TRBV12-3 or TRBV12-4 and J usage is TRBJ1-1; D unresolved. Trimming removed 3 bases at V and 7 bases at J, with 12 bases between. The CDR3 sequence is 13 residues long.

This sequence joins TRBV19 and TRBJ2-1; 11 nucleotides agree with TRBD1. CDR3 size: 15 residues. With V trimmed by 6 bases and J by 8 bases, 9 bases remained unmatched. In germline, CDR1 is LNHDA, CDR2 SQIVND (reference sequence). The CDR3 sequence is CASRAPGQGAYEQFF. The CDR3, as DNA: TGTGCCAGTAGAGCCCCCGGACAGGGGGCATATGAGCAGTTCTTC. The complete variable domain, with remaining parts taken from reference TRBV19 and TRBJ2-1, reads DGGITQSPKYLFRKEGQNVTLSCEQNLNHDAMYWYRQDPGQGLRLIYYSQIVNDFQKGDIAEGYSVSREKKESFPLTVTSAQKNPTAFYLCASRAPGQGAYEQFFGPGTRLTVL.

This chain uses TRBV10-3 with TRBJ1-2; TRBD1 is a possible D gene (5 bases). From germline, CDR1 is ENHRY and CDR2 SYGVKD. V was trimmed by 6 bases and J by 3 bases, leaving 17 bases between them. The CDR3 runs to 15 residues. CDR3 DNA: TGTGCCATCAGGGACGACAGTAATCATTACTATGGCTACACCTTC. Translated: CAIRDDSNHYYGYTF.

The chain has TRBV19 and TRBJ2-7, with a possible D match to TRBD1 (6 bases). CDR1 and CDR2 from the germline V gene are LNHDA and SQIVND (reference sequence). Trimming removed 5 bases at V and 2 bases at J, with 16 bases between. The CDR3 is 15 residues long. The CDR3 DNA reads TGTGCCAGTAGTCCCCCAGGGGTACTACCCTACGAGCAGTACGTC. This translates into CASSPPGVLPYEQYV.

The chain employs TRBV27 and TRBJ2-2; D unclear. In germline, CDR1 is MNHEY, CDR2 SMNVEV (reference sequence). This CDR3 has 12 amino acids. V was clipped by 2 bases and J by 5 bases, with 3 bases between them. This CDR3 reads CASSLRTGELFF. The CDR3 coding sequence is TGTGCCAGCAGTTTACGTACCGGGGAGCTGTTTTTT.

Details on this clone: Within the sample, other DNA sequences also encode this same CDR3. V usage is TRBV5-1 and J usage is TRBJ2-3, with 8 bases fitting TRBD2. The CDR3 extends over 16 amino acids. J gave up 1 base and V 0 bases, and 4 bases lay outside the gene matches. Germline V gene data show CDR1 as SGHRS and CDR2 as YFSETQ. The CDR3 nucleotides are TGCGCCAGCAGCTTGGGTACTAGCGGCCGCACAGATACGCAGTATTTT. Translation gives CASSLGTSGRTDTQYF.

The V gene is TRBV6-4, the J gene TRBJ2-5; 9 bases align to TRBD1. The J segment lost 5 bases and the V segment lost 4 bases, leaving 17 bases of the junction unmatched. The length of the CDR3 is 18 residues. Germline V gene data show CDR1 as MRHNA and CDR2 as SNTAGT. The CDR3 nucleotides read TGTGCCAGCAGTGGACACAGGGGGCCGAACCTCTGGTGGGAGACCCAGTACTTC. This codes for CASSGHRGPNLWWETQYF.

The chain recombines TRBV5-6 with TRBJ1-2; 7 nucleotides line up with TRBD1. This CDR3 has 15 amino acids. The junction had 9 bases not matched to a gene; V was cut back by 4 bases and J by 3 bases. The germline CDR1 and CDR2 sequences are SGHDT and YYEEEE. The CDR3 loop is CASSPRWTGDYGYTF. The CDR3 DNA sequence: TGTGCCAGCAGCCCCCGGTGGACAGGCGACTATGGCTACACCTTC.

The V call is TRBV2, the J call TRBJ1-2; tentatively, D is TRBD1 (5 bases). V was pared by 4 bases and J by 2 bases, with 14 bases between. The germline V gene has CDR1 SNHLY and CDR2 FYNNEI. This CDR3 contains 15 residues. The CDR3 coding sequence is TGTGCCAGCAGTGGTGGGGCAGCGGGAAACTATGGCTACACCTTC. Translated, it gives CASSGGAAGNYGYTF.

V usage is TRBV7-9 and J usage is TRBJ2-7; D gene ambiguous. Germline CDR1 SEHNR, CDR2 FQNEAQ (reference sequence). Trimming took off 1 base at V and 2 bases at J, with 9 bases between the two ends. The CDR3 is made up of 14 amino acids. CDR3 amino acids: CASSLGASTYEQYF. CDR3 in DNA: TGTGCCAGCAGCTTAGGGGCAAGCACCTACGAGCAGTACTTC.

The rearrangement uses TRBV9 and TRBJ2-5, with 10 bases identical to TRBD2. The CDR3 totals 15 residues. Germline CDR1 reads SGDLS; CDR2 reads YYNGEE. J gave up 5 bases and V 4 bases, and 8 bases lay outside the gene matches. CDR3 sequence reads: CASSPSGGAAETQYF. CDR3 in DNA: TGTGCCAGCAGCCCGAGCGGGGGGGCCGCCGAGACCCAGTACTTC.

The V call is TRBV7-8, the J call TRBJ2-5; no reliable D call. The V gene lost 2 bases and the J gene lost 0 bases, with 7 bases spanning the gap. The CDR3 is 14 residues long. CDR1 and CDR2 (germline): SGHVS, FQNEAQ. The CDR3 sequence: CASSLTRNQETQYF. The CDR3 nucleotides are TGTGCCAGCAGCTTAACGAGGAACCAAGAGACCCAGTACTTC.

V gene TRBV7-2 combines with J gene TRBJ2-7; TRBD2 aligns across 13 bases. J lost 8 bases, V lost 6 bases, and 4 bases had no gene match. The CDR3 length is 13 residues. CDR1 is SGHTA and CDR2 is FQGNSA in the germline V gene. CDR3 nucleotides: TGTGCCAGCAGTGGGACTAGCGGGACGCAGCAGTACTTC. Translating gives CASSGTSGTQQYF. Full variable domain (remainder filled in from reference TRBV7-2 and TRBJ2-7): GAGVSQSPSNKVTEKGKDVELRCDPISGHTALYWYRQSLGQGLEFLIYFQGNSAPDKSGLPSDRFSAERTGGSVSTLTIQRTQQEDSAVYLCASSGTSGTQQYFGPGTRLTVT.

The chain combines TRBV2 with TRBJ1-1; the match to TRBD1 covers 9 bases. Germline V CDR1 and CDR2: SNHLY, FYNNEI. Trimming removed 7 bases from V and 5 bases from J; junction bases left unmatched: 14. The CDR3 length is 16 residues. CDR3 loop: CASKLTGTGWGTEAFF. DNA for the CDR3: TGTGCCAGCAAACTAACCGGGACAGGGTGGGGTACTGAAGCTTTCTTT.

This CDR3 reads CASSTGQGQPYLETQYF. The DNA for the CDR3 is TGTGCCAGCAGCACGGGACAGGGACAGCCCTACCTGGAGACCCAGTACTTC. This chain joins TRBV7-7 and TRBJ2-5, with 9 bases that match TRBD1. Germline loops: CDR1 SSHAT, CDR2 FNYEAQ (reference sequence). Losses at the gene ends were 5 bases for V and 5 bases for J; bases not matched to a gene: 15. The CDR3 contains 17 residues.

This clone appeared once. The chain couples TRBV30 to TRBJ2-7, with D perhaps TRBD2 (7 bases). CDR1 is GTSNPN and CDR2 is SVGIG in the germline V gene (reference sequence). The CDR3 loop spans 14 amino acids. Trimming stripped 0 bases from V and 4 bases from J, with 13 bases between. The CDR3 bases are TGTGCCTGGAGTGTTTCGGGGGGCTTTTACGAGCAGTACTTC. Amino acid sequence: CAWSVSGGFYEQYF.